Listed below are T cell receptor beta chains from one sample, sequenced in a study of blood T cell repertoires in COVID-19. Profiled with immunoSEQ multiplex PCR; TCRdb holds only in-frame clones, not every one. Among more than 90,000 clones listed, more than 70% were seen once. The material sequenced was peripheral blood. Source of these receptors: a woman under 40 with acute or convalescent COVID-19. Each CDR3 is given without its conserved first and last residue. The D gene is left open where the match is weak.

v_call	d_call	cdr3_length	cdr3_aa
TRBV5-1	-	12	ASSPGTSYNEQF
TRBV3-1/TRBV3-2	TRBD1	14	ASTNRPGTGVYEQY
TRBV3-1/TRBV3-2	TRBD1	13	ASSYRQGRSGELF
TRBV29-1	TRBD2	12	SGQTSYGTGELF
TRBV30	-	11	AWTPGTGNIQY
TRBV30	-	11	AWSTAVNQPQH
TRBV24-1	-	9	ATSSLSEQF
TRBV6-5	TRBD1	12	ASSPDRVVEKLF
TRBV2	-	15	ASRAGLGLSTNEKLF
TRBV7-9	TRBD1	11	ASSFDRGQPQH
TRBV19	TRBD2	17	ASSSRPSGAISSYNEQF
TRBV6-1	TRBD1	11	ASSDGQVTPLH
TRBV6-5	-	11	ASSYGRNTEAF
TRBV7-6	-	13	ASSLVAAAGNTIY
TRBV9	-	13	ASSVDTFPGQPQH
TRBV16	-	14	ASSQTVNSGANVLT
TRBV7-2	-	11	ASSLIGGYGYT
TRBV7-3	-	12	ASSKGARGDEQF
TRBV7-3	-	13	ASSLTAGRHNEQF
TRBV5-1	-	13	ASSPRGLAGDIQY
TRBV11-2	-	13	ASSLKGLGTGELF
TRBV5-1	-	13	ASSKTVGGQGGYT
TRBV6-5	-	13	ASSYSSWGAYEQY
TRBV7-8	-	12	ASSSGWRTGELF
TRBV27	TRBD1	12	ASSFQGALNEQY
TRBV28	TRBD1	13	ASSLQGQRNSPLH
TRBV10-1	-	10	ASSDSSAKAF
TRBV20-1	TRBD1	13	SASFGTGRGQPQH
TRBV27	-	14	ASSDLGGYSGNTIY
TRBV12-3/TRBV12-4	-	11	ASSFRTQGGYT
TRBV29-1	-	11	SVEGEADYGYT
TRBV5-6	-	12	ASSLGAVNYGYT
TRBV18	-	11	ASSPSRGTEAF
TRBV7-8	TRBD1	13	ASSTRDRTADTQY
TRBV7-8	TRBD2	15	ASSYLGVAGLGDTQY
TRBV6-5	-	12	ASSYSMRNSPLH
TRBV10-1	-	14	ASSAVVGAGTGELF
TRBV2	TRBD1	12	ASSPRDRVGKLF
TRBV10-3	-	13	AISESSRGGTEAF
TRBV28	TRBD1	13	ASRPWTGTQGGYT
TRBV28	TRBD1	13	ASSSTGGAGQPQH
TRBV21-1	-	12	ASSTSRQSYGYT
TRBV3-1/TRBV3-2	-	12	ASSQDPQGRELF
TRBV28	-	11	ASGDRGTDGYT
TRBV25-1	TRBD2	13	ASSEAGGAGYEQY
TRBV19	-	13	ASSPHPYGTGELF
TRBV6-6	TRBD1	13	ASSNGQGVLYGYT
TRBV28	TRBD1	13	ASSFLGQAQRPQH
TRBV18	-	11	ASSPAVQGELF
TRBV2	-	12	ASLVGRGKNIQY
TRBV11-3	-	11	ASSSPRSDEQF
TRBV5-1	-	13	ASSWGQGFGNEQF
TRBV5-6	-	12	ASSWSISNEKLF